Below, 5 T cell receptor beta chains from the same sample are listed, as sequenced in a study of blood T cell repertoires in COVID-19. Sequencing used immunoSEQ multiplex PCR; TCRdb keeps in-frame clones, though not all of them. The sample shows 250,000 to 300,000 clones, over 80% of them seen only once. The sequencing input was peripheral blood. Receptors originate from a woman in her 70s with COVID-19, enrolled during active disease.

V usage is TRBV3-1 (or the pseudogene TRBV3-2) and J usage is TRBJ1-1; 7 nucleotides align to TRBD1. Germline V gives CDR1 LGHDT, CDR2 YNNKEL (reference sequence). The length of the CDR3 is 14 residues. Trimming at V came to 5 bases and at J to 1 base, leaving 4 bases not matched to a gene. The CDR3 sequence: CASSTTGWNTEAFF. CDR3 DNA sequence: TGTGCCAGCAGCACGACAGGGTGGAACACTGAAGCTTTCTTT.

The CDR3, as DNA: TGTGCCATCAGTCTCGACTCCCTGGGCGAGCAGTACTTC. Residues: CAISLDSLGEQYF. The chain carries TRBV10-3 and TRBJ2-7; D ambiguous. CDR3 size: 13 residues. With 5 bases removed from V and 6 bases from J, the gap between germline ends came to 14 bases. Germline-derived CDR1 and CDR2 are ENHRY and SYGVKD.

V and J are TRBV5-1 and TRBJ2-1; D is perhaps TRBD2 (5 bases). The CDR3 has 17 residues. Trimming took 4 bases from V and 0 from J, leaving 17 bases between them. Germline V gene data show CDR1 as SGHRS and CDR2 as YFSETQ. CDR3 protein: CASSRMGGLSSYNEQFF. CDR3 sequence (DNA): TGCGCCAGCAGCCGAATGGGCGGGCTGAGCTCCTACAATGAGCAGTTCTTC.

The rearrangement links TRBV5-1 to TRBJ1-5, with a weak D call TRBD1 (6 bases). Germline values: CDR1 SGHRS, CDR2 YFSETQ. The germline V and J ends were trimmed by 1 base and 7 bases, with 12 bases remaining between them. This CDR3 comprises 14 residues. The CDR3 nucleotides are TGCGCCAGCAGCTTGTCCGGTGGGGGCCAGCCCCAGCATTTT. This codes for CASSLSGGGQPQHF.

In its sample, this clone was seen once. V is TRBV27 and J is TRBJ2-1; 9 bases fit TRBD2. Per germline, CDR1 MNHEY and CDR2 SMNVEV (reference sequence). The CDR3 loop spans 15 amino acids. V dropped 6 bases and J dropped 3; count of bases not matched to a gene: 6. The CDR3 bases are TGTGCCAGCAGCCGAGCGGGAGGCCACTACAATGAGCAGTTCTTC. Protein sequence: CASSRAGGHYNEQFF.